This TCR beta chain was identified during a study of blood T cell repertoires in COVID-19 (dated by TCRdb to 2020 to 2022). Some background on the complete study: Samples from collaborators originated in the United States, Italy and Spain and spanned both the acute and convalescent phases of COVID-19. The prospective study material was composed of cDNA or gDNA derived from T cells, B-cell-depleted T cells, or PBMCs. Deeply sampled blood TCRbeta repertoires from subjects exposed to, actively infected with, or recovered from COVID-19 were included in the dataset. A freely available public database, intended as a resource for researchers studying the immune response to SARS-CoV-2, is where the repertoires were released. The samples were drawn from the first 160 participants of the ongoing ImmuneRACE study and from 1,200 or so subjects provided by 6 global collaborators. A de-identified subject ID, COVID-19 status, age in years and sex were almost always included in the sample metadata. HLA class I and class II types, where available, came from metadata supplied by the sample provider rather than from assay-based typing.

Comments on this clone: Its antigen remains undetermined. No qualities accompany the bases; no much larger clone lies one base away.

The CDR3 covers 14 residues, taking in both the cysteine and the phenylalanine. CDR3 DNA only is kept here, 42 bases in frame from base 1. Here V drops 2 bases and J drops 3 bases, and the junction holds 4 bases not matched to any gene. Looking up the germline V gene yields CDR1 SGHTA and CDR2 FQGNSA. TCRbeta CDR3 regions were amplified from genomic DNA by means of the immunoSEQ Assay, a bias-controlled multiplex PCR. Under the source paper's analysis protocol: Within the assay, amplification of reference gene primers was used to estimate how many nucleated cells each sample contained. To quantify the absolute abundance of each unique TCRbeta CDR3 rearrangement, sequence reads were collapsed and filtered. For each sample, productive Simpson clonality was calculated as the square root of Simpson's diversity index over productive rearrangements. Imported from immuneACCESS, the table was reduced by TCRdb to in-frame sequences with V and J called. These copies leave out some clones; in studies compared against another copy, an unresolved V gene accounts for under half, and the cause of the remainder is not known. D and trimming come from the DNA, and the V and J calls and clone size come from that table. The sample table records approximately 190,000 clones; 87% of these occur just once. The ten largest clonotypes hold roughly 21% of the sample.

Study-wide conclusions, independent of this receptor: The amount of clinical and demographic metadata varied by source and participant and was provided uncurated.

The collaborating institutions used their own protocols to collect whole blood in K2EDTA tubes. Collaborator samples were shipped for TCRbeta analysis as frozen whole blood, isolated PBMCs, or DNA extracted from either sample type. This clonotype was obtained from a man aged 55 to 70 with active or convalescent COVID-19. Material: peripheral blood. This chain joins TRBV7-2 to TRBJ2-7, with 7 bases in between that match TRBD1. DNA sequence: TGTGCCAGCAGCTTACTCCCAGGGGGCTACGAGCAGTACTTC. It encodes CASSLLPGGYEQYF. The full variable domain, with segments outside the CDR3 supplied by the reference TRBV7-2 and TRBJ2-7 proteins, appears as GAGVSQSPSNKVTEKGKDVELRCDPISGHTALYWYRQSLGQGLEFLIYFQGNSAPDKSGLPSDRFSAERTGGSVSTLTIQRTQQEDSAVYLCASSLLPGGYEQYFGPGTRLTVT.